This TCR beta chain was identified during a study of blood T cell repertoires in COVID-19. Study-level background: Acute-phase and convalescent COVID-19 samples originated in the United States, Italy and Spain. Sources were T cells, B-cell-depleted T cells, or PBMCs; the material itself was cDNA or gDNA.

Germline V gene data show CDR1 as SGHRS and CDR2 as YFSETQ. Trimming cost V 4 bases and J 5 bases, with 12 bases left between them. The CDR3 extends over 13 amino acids. Authors' data handling: Quantification of nucleated cells was approximated via reference gene primer amplification. TCRdb keeps only in-frame clones here, not all; method: immunoSEQ multiplex PCR. V and J calls and clone size are those listed in that table; D and trimming were worked out from the DNA. The repertoire holds some 96,000 clones, with 75% to 95% as singletons. What was sequenced was peripheral blood. The rearrangement uses TRBV5-1 and TRBJ1-2; tentative D call: TRBD1 (5 bases). The clonotype comes from a man aged 55 to 69 with acute or convalescent COVID-19. CDR3: CASSPAGEYGYTF. DNA of the CDR3: TGCGCCAGCAGCCCGGCGGGGGAGTATGGCTACACCTTC.